A selection of T cell receptor beta chains follows, all from one sample in a study of beta chain features in type 1 diabetes. Clones were read by immunoSEQ multiplex PCR, and TCRdb kept only the in-frame ones, dropping some. This repertoire shows a few hundred thousand clones, more than 9.5% found once; its top ten account for about 0.015%. Material: naive CD4+ T cells from blood. These receptors were taken from a woman aged 25 to 39 in good health. Both conserved end residues are part of each CDR3. Fields, in order: CDR3 protein, CDR3 DNA, clone size, D gene, J gene, V gene. The D gene is left open where the match is weak. Only part of the rows carry a size: once, few, many, or a class if the clone is expanded.

CDR3 protein: CASSVAPAEGSGANVLTF
CDR3 DNA: TGTGCCAGCAGCGTAGCCCCAGCGGAGGGCTCTGGGGCCAACGTCCTGACTTTC
clone size: few
D gene: NA
J gene: TRBJ2-6
V gene: TRBV9

CDR3 protein: CASSWTGSNEKLFF
CDR3 DNA: TGCGCCAGCAGCTGGACAGGGTCTAATGAAAAACTGTTTTTT
clone size: few
D gene: TRBD1
J gene: TRBJ1-4
V gene: TRBV5-1

CDR3 protein: CASRTIGTSGSYEQYF
CDR3 DNA: TGTGCCAGCAGGACCATCGGGACTAGCGGGAGTTACGAGCAGTACTTC
clone size: NA
D gene: TRBD2
J gene: TRBJ2-7
V gene: TRBV6-6

CDR3 protein: CAGRARVVGEQYF
CDR3 DNA: TGTGCCGGCCGTGCCAGGGTAGTTGGGGAGCAGTACTTC
clone size: few
D gene: NA
J gene: TRBJ2-7
V gene: TRBV2

CDR3 protein: CASSSTSTGRNEQYF
CDR3 DNA: TGTGCCAGCAGCTCCACGTCGACAGGGCGCAACGAGCAGTACTTC
clone size: few
D gene: TRBD1
J gene: TRBJ2-7
V gene: TRBV5-4

CDR3 protein: CSVERQDYGYTF
CDR3 DNA: TGCAGCGTTGAAAGGCAGGACTATGGCTACACCTTC
clone size: NA
D gene: NA
J gene: TRBJ1-2
V gene: TRBV29-1

CDR3 protein: CASSRLARGSTDTQYF
CDR3 DNA: TGTGCCAGCAGTCGGCTGGCGCGGGGAAGCACAGATACGCAGTATTTT
clone size: NA
D gene: NA
J gene: TRBJ2-3
V gene: TRBV7-2

CDR3 protein: CASSLQGKGGYTF
CDR3 DNA: TGTGCCAGCAGCTTACAGGGGAAGGGGGGCTACACCTTC
clone size: few
D gene: NA
J gene: TRBJ1-2
V gene: TRBV7-6

CDR3 protein: CASSLVFTSGLGYNEQFF
CDR3 DNA: TGTGCCAGCAGCTTAGTATTCACTAGCGGGCTGGGTTACAATGAGCAGTTCTTC
clone size: few
D gene: TRBD2
J gene: TRBJ2-1
V gene: TRBV7-9

CDR3 protein: CAGGASGRTDTQYF
CDR3 DNA: TGTGCCGGAGGGGCTAGCGGGAGGACAGATACGCAGTATTTT
clone size: NA
D gene: TRBD2
J gene: TRBJ2-3
V gene: TRBV7-9

CDR3 protein: CASSYSGLAKNIQYF
CDR3 DNA: TGTGCCAGCAGTTACTCGGGGCTAGCCAAAAACATTCAGTACTTC
clone size: NA
D gene: NA
J gene: TRBJ2-4
V gene: TRBV6-5

CDR3 protein: CASSKWYDRGLSYEQYF
CDR3 DNA: TGTGCCAGCAGTAAATGGTACGACAGGGGGCTTTCCTACGAGCAGTACTTC
clone size: few
D gene: TRBD1
J gene: TRBJ2-7
V gene: TRBV27

CDR3 protein: CASTPDRVNTEAFF
CDR3 DNA: TGTGCCAGCACTCCCGACAGGGTTAACACTGAAGCTTTCTTT
clone size: few
D gene: TRBD1
J gene: TRBJ1-1
V gene: TRBV6-6

CDR3 protein: CASSRGQGRDNEQFF
CDR3 DNA: TGTGCCAGCAGCCGCGGACAGGGCCGGGACAATGAGCAGTTCTTC
clone size: few
D gene: TRBD1
J gene: TRBJ2-1
V gene: TRBV6-5

CDR3 protein: CASRTGQGARETQYF
CDR3 DNA: TGTGCCAGCAGGACAGGACAGGGGGCCCGGGAGACCCAGTACTTC
clone size: few
D gene: TRBD1
J gene: TRBJ2-5
V gene: TRBV7-8

CDR3 protein: CAWSRSGGEQYF
CDR3 DNA: TGTGCCTGGAGCCGTAGCGGGGGAGAGCAGTACTTC
clone size: NA
D gene: TRBD2
J gene: TRBJ2-7
V gene: TRBV30

CDR3 protein: CASSAGISGTIGTDTQYF
CDR3 DNA: TGTGCCAGCAGCGCCGGGATTAGCGGGACGATAGGCACAGATACGCAGTATTTT
clone size: few
D gene: TRBD2
J gene: TRBJ2-3
V gene: TRBV9